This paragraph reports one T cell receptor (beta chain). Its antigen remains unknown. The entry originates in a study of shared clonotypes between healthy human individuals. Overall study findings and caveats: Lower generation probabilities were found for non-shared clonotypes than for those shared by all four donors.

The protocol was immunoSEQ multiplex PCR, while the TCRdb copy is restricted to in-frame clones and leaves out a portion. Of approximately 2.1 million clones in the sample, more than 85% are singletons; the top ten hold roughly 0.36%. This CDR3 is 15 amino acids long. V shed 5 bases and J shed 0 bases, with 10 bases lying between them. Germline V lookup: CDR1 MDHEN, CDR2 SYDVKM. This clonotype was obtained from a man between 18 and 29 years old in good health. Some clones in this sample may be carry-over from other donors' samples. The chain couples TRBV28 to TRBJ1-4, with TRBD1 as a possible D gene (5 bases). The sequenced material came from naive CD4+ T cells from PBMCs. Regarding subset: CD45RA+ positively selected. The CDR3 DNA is TGTGCCAGCAGTCTAGGGGATGCAACTAATGAAAAACTGTTTTTT. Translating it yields CASSLGDATNEKLFF.